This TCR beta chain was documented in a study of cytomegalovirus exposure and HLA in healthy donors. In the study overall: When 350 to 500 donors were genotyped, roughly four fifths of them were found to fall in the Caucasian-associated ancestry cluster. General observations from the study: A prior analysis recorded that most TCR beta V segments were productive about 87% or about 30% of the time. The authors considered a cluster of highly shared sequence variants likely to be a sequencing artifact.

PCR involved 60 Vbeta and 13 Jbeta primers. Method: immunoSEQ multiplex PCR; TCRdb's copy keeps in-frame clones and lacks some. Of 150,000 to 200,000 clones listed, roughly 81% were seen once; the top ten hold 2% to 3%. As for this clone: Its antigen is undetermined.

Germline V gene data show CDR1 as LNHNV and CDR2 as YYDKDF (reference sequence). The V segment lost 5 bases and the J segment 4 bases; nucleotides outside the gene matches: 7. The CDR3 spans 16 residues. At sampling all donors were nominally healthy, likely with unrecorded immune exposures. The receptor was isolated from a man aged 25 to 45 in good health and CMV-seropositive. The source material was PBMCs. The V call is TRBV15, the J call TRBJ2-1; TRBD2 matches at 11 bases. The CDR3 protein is CATSGGSSGGYNEQFF. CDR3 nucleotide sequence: TGTGCCACCAGCGGGGGATCTAGCGGGGGGTACAATGAGCAGTTCTTC. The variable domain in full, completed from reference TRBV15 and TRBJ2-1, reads DAMVIQNPRYQVTQFGKPVTLSCSQTLNHNVMYWYQQKSSQAPKLLFHYYDKDFNNEADTPDNFQSRRPNTSFCFLDIRSPGLGDTAMYLCATSGGSSGGYNEQFFGPGTRLTVL.